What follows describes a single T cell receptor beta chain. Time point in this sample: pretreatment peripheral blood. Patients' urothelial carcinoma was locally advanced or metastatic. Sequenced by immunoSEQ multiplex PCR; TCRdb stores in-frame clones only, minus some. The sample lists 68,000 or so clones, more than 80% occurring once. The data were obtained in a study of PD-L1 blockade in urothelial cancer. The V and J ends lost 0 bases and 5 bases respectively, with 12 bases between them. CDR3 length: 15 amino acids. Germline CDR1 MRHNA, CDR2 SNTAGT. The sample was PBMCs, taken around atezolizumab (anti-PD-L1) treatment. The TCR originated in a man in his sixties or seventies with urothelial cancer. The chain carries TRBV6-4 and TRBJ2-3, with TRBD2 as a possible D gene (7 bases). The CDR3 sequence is CASSDSRGGEDTQYF. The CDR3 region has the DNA TGTGCCAGCAGTGACTCGAGGGGGGGAGAAGATACGCAGTATTTT.